What follows are 8 T cell receptor beta chains derived from one specimen sequenced in a study of blood T cell repertoires in COVID-19. The repertoire was sequenced with immunoSEQ multiplex PCR; TCRdb's copy has only in-frame clones and lacks some. The profile shows 100,000 to 120,000 clones, 72% of them singletons. The sample was peripheral blood. The receptors were sampled from a woman aged 55-69 years with acute or convalescent COVID-19.

V usage is TRBV7-2 and J usage is TRBJ2-5; perhaps TRBD2 as D (5 bases). Trimming stripped 7 bases from V and 2 bases from J, with 14 bases between. There are 14 residues in the CDR3. Germline V gene lookup returns CDR1 SGHTA and CDR2 FQGNSA. This CDR3 is CASKRRVVQETQYF. The CDR3 DNA sequence: TGTGCCAGCAAACGGCGGGTGGTACAAGAGACCCAGTACTTC.

The CDR3 region has the DNA TGTGCCAGTAGGCCCCTCCGGGACAGGGGGCCGGCTAACTATGGCTACACCTTC. The encoded protein is CASRPLRDRGPANYGYTF. The chain links TRBV19 to TRBJ1-2, with 12 bases that match TRBD1. The V gene end was trimmed by 6 bases and the J gene end by 0 bases; junction bases not matched to a gene: 11. There are 18 residues in the CDR3. Looked up from germline, CDR1 is LNHDA and CDR2 is SQIVND (reference sequence).

The rearrangement links TRBV3-1 (or the pseudogene TRBV3-2) to TRBJ1-1, with 9 bases lining up with TRBD1. CDR1 is LGHDT, CDR2 YNNKEL, per germline (reference sequence). J lost 3 bases, V lost 4 bases, and 3 bases had no gene match. This CDR3 spans 14 amino acids. The CDR3 loop is CASSLGQGHTEAFF. CDR3 DNA sequence: TGTGCCAGCAGCCTGGGACAGGGACACACTGAAGCTTTCTTT.

V usage is TRBV19 and J usage is TRBJ1-3; a possible D gene is TRBD1 (6 bases). Trimming shortened V by 4 bases and J by 0 bases, and 13 bases separated the two germline ends. The CDR3 is 16 residues long. Germline CDR1 reads LNHDA; CDR2 reads SQIVND (reference sequence). For the CDR3, the DNA is TGTGCCAGTAGTAAACTCAGGGGAAACTCTGGAAACACCATATATTTT. Its protein is CASSKLRGNSGNTIYF.

The V call is TRBV6-2 or TRBV6-3, the J call TRBJ1-1; 8 bases agree with TRBD1. Germline V gene sequence: CDR1 MNHEY, CDR2 SVGEGT. This CDR3 spans 15 amino acids. V lost 5 bases and J lost 4; bases outside the gene matches: 9. The CDR3 DNA reads TGTGCCAGCAGTGCCAGGACAGGGTTGGGCACTGAAGCTTTCTTT. Translated, it gives CASSARTGLGTEAFF.

This chain joins TRBV6-5 and TRBJ1-3, with TRBD1 as a possible D gene (6 bases). V lost 6 bases and J lost 4, with 13 bases in between. Per germline, CDR1 MNHEY and CDR2 SVGAGI. This CDR3 has 14 amino acids. In DNA, the CDR3 is TGTGCCAGCAGAACGAACGGACAGGGAAACACCATATATTTT. This translates into CASRTNGQGNTIYF.

The chain has TRBV4-1 and TRBJ1-3; unclear D gene. V lost 2 bases, J lost 4 bases, and 12 bases lay in between. The CDR3 contains 15 residues. Germline assignment: CDR1 MGHRA and CDR2 YSYEKL. CDR3 amino acids: CASSQWRNQGNTIYF. DNA of the CDR3: TGCGCCAGCAGCCAATGGAGAAATCAAGGAAACACCATATATTTT.

J is TRBJ2-5 and V is TRBV3-1 (or the pseudogene TRBV3-2); a possible D gene is TRBD1 (6 bases). The germline V gene has CDR1 LGHDT and CDR2 YNNKEL (reference sequence). V was pared by 3 bases and J by 4 bases, with 9 bases between. The CDR3 is 13 residues long. CDR3 amino acids: CASSHRGGETQYF. DNA of the CDR3: TGTGCCAGCAGCCATCGAGGGGGAGAGACCCAGTACTTC.